A selection of T cell receptor beta chains follows, all from one sample in a study of shared T cell receptors in the human thymus. Clones were sequenced by immunoSEQ multiplex PCR, and TCRdb holds only the in-frame ones, with some missing. The sample lists under 450,000 clones; 85% to 95% were seen once. What was sequenced was thymocytes. The receptor source for this set is a human donor. The CDR3 runs from the conserved cysteine through the conserved F or W. A D gene is named only where the DNA matches it firmly. Part of the rows lack a size; the others show once, few, many or a class for expanded clones.

>TRBV18|TRBJ1-1|.|.
CASSSQGEGTEAFF
TGTGCCAGCTCGAGCCAGGGTGAGGGGACTGAAGCTTTCTTT
>TRBV15|TRBJ2-7|TRBD2|.
CATSRDRRLAGPPTYEQYF
TGTGCCACCAGCAGAGATCGGCGACTAGCGGGACCGCCTACCTACGAGCAGTACTTC
>TRBV5-8|TRBJ1-5|.|.
CASSLVRGVRELNQPQHF
TGTGCCAGCAGCTTGGTCCGTGGGGTGAGGGAACTCAATCAGCCCCAGCATTTT
>TRBV9|TRBJ2-3|TRBD2|.
CASSPHRASGITDTQYF
TGTGCCAGCAGCCCTCACCGGGCTAGCGGGATCACAGATACGCAGTATTTT
>TRBV19|TRBJ1-5|.|once
CASSIVRRGSNQPQHF
TGTGCCAGTAGTATAGTTCGGAGGGGCAGCAATCAGCCCCAGCATTTT
>TRBV7-3|TRBJ2-1|TRBD2|.
CASSLRTSGREYNEQFF
TGTGCCAGCAGCCTAAGGACTAGCGGGAGGGAGTACAATGAGCAGTTCTTC
>TRBV28|TRBJ2-1|.|.
CASSLYQGSSYNEQFF
TGTGCCAGCAGTTTATATCAGGGAAGCTCCTACAATGAGCAGTTCTTC
>TRBV15|TRBJ1-1|.|.
CATSRDILGTEAFF
TGTGCCACCAGCAGAGATATCCTGGGCACTGAAGCTTTCTTT
>TRBV2|TRBJ2-1|TRBD2|.
CASSEAGLAGVSEQFF
TGTGCCAGCAGTGAAGCTGGACTAGCGGGAGTGAGTGAGCAGTTCTTC
>TRBV6-1|TRBJ1-1|.|once
CASLAPNTEAFF
TGTGCCAGCCTGGCACCGAACACTGAAGCTTTCTTT
>TRBV5-6|TRBJ2-2|.|.
CASSRRPATGELFF
TGTGCCAGCAGCCGCAGGCCAGCGACCGGGGAGCTGTTTTTT
>TRBV5-8|TRBJ1-4|.|once
CASSLETSDGGDEKLFF
TGTGCCAGCAGCTTGGAGACCTCCGACGGAGGTGATGAAAAACTGTTTTTT
>TRBV4-2|TRBJ1-5|.|.
CASSQVGETQPQHF
TGTGCCAGCAGCCAAGTAGGTGAGACTCAGCCCCAGCATTTT
>TRBV13|TRBJ2-7|.|.
CASSLYGEQYF
TGTGCCAGCAGCTTATACGGGGAGCAGTACTTC
>TRBV5-5|TRBJ1-5|.|.
CASSRQQAKSVRPQHF
TGTGCCAGCAGCCGCCAACAGGCGAAATCCGTTCGGCCCCAGCATTTT
>TRBV4-3|TRBJ2-7|.|.
CASSHTTISYEQYF
TGCGCCAGCAGCCACACAACTATCTCCTACGAGCAGTACTTC
>TRBV27|TRBJ2-2|.|.
CASSLDGTGELFF
TGTGCCAGCAGTTTAGACGGCACCGGGGAGCTGTTTTTT
>TRBV6-5|TRBJ1-1|.|.
CASSRGGEAFF
TGTGCCAGCAGTCGGGGAGGGGAAGCTTTCTTT
>TRBV7-3|TRBJ2-1|.|.
CASRHNQGDEQFF
TGTGCCAGCAGACATAATCAGGGCGATGAGCAGTTCTTC
>TRBV19|TRBJ2-1|.|.
CASSISRLAVRNEQFF
TGTGCCAGTAGTATCTCCCGGCTAGCCGTTCGGAATGAGCAGTTCTTC
>TRBV12-5|TRBJ2-3|.|.
CASGPDGLSTDTQYF
TGTGCTAGTGGACCGGACGGATTAAGCACAGATACGCAGTATTTT
>TRBV7-6|TRBJ2-1|TRBD1|.
CASSPRGRYNEQFF
TGTGCCAGCAGCCCCAGGGGGCGCTACAATGAGCAGTTCTTC
>TRBV6-1|TRBJ2-7|TRBD2|.
CASSSLAGGPREQYF
TGTGCCAGCAGTTCGTTAGCGGGAGGCCCGAGGGAGCAGTACTTC
>TRBV7-2|TRBJ1-2|.|.
CASSLEINGVEGYTF
TGTGCCAGCAGCTTAGAAATCAATGGGGTAGAAGGCTACACCTTC
>TRBV6-6|TRBJ2-7|TRBD1|.
CASRRGPEQYF
TGTGCCAGCAGAAGGGGGCCCGAGCAGTACTTC
>TRBV7-3|TRBJ1-1|.|.
CASSPRTASNTEAFF
TGTGCCAGCAGCCCCCGGACGGCCTCGAACACTGAAGCTTTCTTT
>TRBV11-3|TRBJ2-7|.|.
CASSLTPSANSYEQYF
TGTGCCAGCAGCTTAACTCCTAGCGCCAACTCCTACGAGCAGTACTTC
>TRBV30|TRBJ1-1|.|.
CAWSAGNTEAFF
TGTGCCTGGAGTGCAGGGAACACTGAAGCTTTCTTT
>TRBV27|TRBJ1-2|.|.
CASRPLQGPLLYGYTF
TGTGCCAGCAGGCCACTTCAGGGGCCACTTCTCTATGGCTACACCTTC
>TRBV9|TRBJ2-7|TRBD1|.
CASSPRDSYEQYF
TGTGCCAGCAGCCCTAGGGACAGCTACGAGCAGTACTTC
>TRBV27|TRBJ2-1|TRBD2|once
CASSTILAGLYNEQFF
TGTGCCAGCAGTACCATACTAGCGGGACTTTACAATGAGCAGTTCTTC
>TRBV7-9|TRBJ2-5|TRBD2|.
CASPPRGRELQETQYF
TGTGCCAGCCCTCCTCGAGGGAGGGAGCTACAAGAGACCCAGTACTTC
>TRBV15|TRBJ2-1|TRBD2|.
CATSNPGLAGGEVLWNEQFF
TGTGCCACCAGCAACCCGGGACTAGCGGGAGGGGAGGTACTTTGGAATGAGCAGTTCTTC
>TRBV6-1|TRBJ2-7|.|.
CASRAPRGEQYF
TGTGCCAGCAGAGCTCCTCGTGGCGAGCAGTACTTC
>TRBV9|TRBJ2-2|.|.
CASSVKRVPPPNTGELFF
TGTGCCAGCAGCGTCAAGAGGGTGCCCCCTCCGAACACCGGGGAGCTGTTTTTT
>TRBV7-6|TRBJ2-1|TRBD2|.
CASSSLAGGTDEQFF
TGTGCCAGCAGCTCGTTAGCGGGAGGTACAGATGAGCAGTTCTTC
>TRBV13|TRBJ1-1|.|.
CASSPTTRNTEAFF
TGTGCCAGCAGCCCCACGACTAGGAACACTGAAGCTTTCTTT
>TRBV9|TRBJ2-1|.|.
CASSVRGWGNEQFF
TGTGCCAGCAGCGTACGCGGCTGGGGCAATGAGCAGTTCTTC
>TRBV7-6|TRBJ2-2|.|once
CASSTRLREVGTGELFF
TGTGCCAGCAGCACCCGGCTTAGGGAGGTTGGCACCGGGGAGCTGTTTTTT
>TRBV29-1|TRBJ2-5|.|.
CSAPFRLDPRETQYF
TGCAGCGCCCCTTTCCGGCTAGACCCCAGAGAGACCCAGTACTTC
>TRBV6-5|TRBJ2-4|.|.
CASIYTQGFKNIQYF
TGTGCCAGCATTTACACTCAGGGGTTTAAAAACATTCAGTACTTC
>TRBV28|TRBJ2-3|.|few
CASSYTSTDTQYF
TGTGCCAGCAGTTATACCAGCACAGATACGCAGTATTTT
>TRBV19|TRBJ2-5|TRBD1|.
CASSFRDRGETQYF
TGTGCCAGTAGTTTCCGGGACAGGGGAGAGACCCAGTACTTC
>TRBV7-3|TRBJ2-6|.|.
CASSLKMDYASGANVLTF
TGTGCCAGCAGCTTAAAAATGGACTACGCGTCTGGGGCCAACGTCCTGACTTTC
>TRBV27|TRBJ1-5|TRBD1|.
CASSSSRQGTDSNQPQHF
TGTGCCAGCAGTTCCTCCAGACAGGGAACTGATAGCAATCAGCCCCAGCATTTT
>TRBV6-4|TRBJ2-7|.|.
CASSTTGEEYEQYF
TGTGCCAGCAGCACAACAGGGGAGGAGTACGAGCAGTACTTC
>TRBV28|TRBJ1-1|.|.
CASSLLSEDTEAFF
TGTGCCAGCAGTCTCCTTTCGGAGGACACTGAAGCTTTCTTT
>TRBV10-3|TRBJ2-7|.|.
CAISESPSSGTIYEQYF
TGTGCCATCAGTGAGTCTCCCTCTTCCGGGACAATTTACGAGCAGTACTTC
>TRBV6-4|TRBJ1-5|.|.
CASSRDSNQPQHF
TGTGCCAGCAGCAGGGATAGCAATCAGCCCCAGCATTTT
>TRBV5-6|TRBJ2-1|.|.
CASSPPTLYSSYNEQFF
TGTGCCAGCAGCCCCCCGACTCTTTATAGCTCCTACAATGAGCAGTTCTTC
>TRBV5-1|TRBJ2-1|.|.
CASSLVSRLPGEQFF
TGCGCCAGCAGCTTGGTATCTAGGCTTCCTGGGGAGCAGTTCTTC
>TRBV4-3|TRBJ2-7|TRBD1|.
CASSQLFRDSLSYEQYF
TGCGCCAGCAGCCAACTATTCCGGGACAGCCTCTCCTACGAGCAGTACTTC
>TRBV11-2|TRBJ2-1|.|.
CASSSPMGGLHNEQFF
TGTGCCAGCAGCTCTCCGATGGGGGGGCTTCACAATGAGCAGTTCTTC